The clone carrying this T cell receptor (beta chain) was seen once. Its antigen remains unknown. Of the isolated RNA, all was reverse transcribed, and so the sequenced material was expressed TCRB transcripts. TCRdb's copy holds only in-frame clones and misses some; the assay was immunoSEQ multiplex PCR. The data contain 11,000 to 15,000 clones, 65% of them singletons. This entry comes from a study of beta chain features in type 1 diabetes. Findings and limits, study-wide: Significant though moderate, a shortening of TCRB CDR3s appeared in all four CD4+ subsets of Type 1 diabetes patients.

The V gene end was trimmed by 4 bases and the J gene end by 4 bases; junction bases not matched to a gene: 5. CDR3 length: 15 residues. CDR1 and CDR2 (germline): SGHRS, YFSETQ. Sample: stem cell memory CD4+ T cells from blood. The clonotype originates from a woman aged 18-29 years with type 1 diabetes. This chain links TRBV5-1 with TRBJ2-2; TRBD1 aligns across 9 bases. The CDR3 is CASSLPGQGTGELFF. In DNA, the CDR3 is TGCGCCAGCAGCCTACCGGGACAGGGCACCGGGGAGCTGTTTTTT.